This T cell receptor beta chain stems from a study of naive and memory T cell subsets listed by TCRdb under 2017. In terms of the full investigation: The study applied an open-source, UMI-based TCR alpha and beta sequencing pipeline to sorted naive and memory peripheral blood T cell subsets. RNA was DNase-treated and reverse transcribed with TCR constant-region primers, mostly using SuperScript III. Complete agreement was observed between the functional CMV T cell responses and the IgG serology results. Results and caveats for the whole study, not just this receptor: After error correction, only a single occurrence was seen for over 90% of naive TCR sequences, so much steeper abundance distributions were produced than in memory subsets. Single alpha or beta chain sequences, rather than paired alpha/beta receptors, were used to define clonotypes. RNA-based TCR counts may be affected by expression changes linked to T cell activation and differentiation. The repertoire findings for the naive and memory subsets could not be validated against a ground truth because none was available. TCR abundance followed a power law whose exponent differed between naive and memory subsets but was consistent across the three individuals. Gini index rose and Shannon and inverse Simpson diversity fell from naive through CM, EM and EMRA in both CD4 and CD8 cells. A few larger clonotypes were present in naive repertoires, especially CD8 naive repertoires, and these clonotypes were possibly memory cells re-expressing CD45RA.

Concerning this clonotype: Its antigen is unknown. No clone much larger than this one lies a single base away; base qualities are absent.

CDR1 is given as SQVTM and CDR2 as ANQGSEA, both from the germline V gene. A distance of 15 bases separates the germline ends of V and J, which lose 6 bases and 4 bases respectively. The CDR3 contains 13 residues, cysteine and phenylalanine counted. The only DNA kept is the CDR3, 39 bases in frame from the first base. From the second PCR step on, the TCR alpha and beta chain libraries were amplified in separate reactions. CMV status of each donor was established by measuring IFNgamma production from CD4+ T cells after fresh PBMCs were stimulated overnight with CMV viral lysate. Miltenyi beads were used first to positively select CD4 T cells, and CD8 T cells were then positively selected from the CD4-negative fraction. Cells were stained for CD3, CD4, CD8, CD45RA, CD27 and a live/dead dye and were sorted on a BD Aria II into four subsets based on CD45RA and CD27. A few healthy volunteers provided blood, and the blood of each volunteer was split into CD4 and CD8 T cells and then into four differentiation subsets. Roughly 120 ml of peripheral blood was collected from each donor, and PBMC were isolated from the blood using Ficoll-Paque PLUS density-gradient centrifugation. Sorted cells were lysed in RLT buffer, after which RNA was extracted using a Qiagen RNeasy kit and stored at -80 degrees C.

Library construction relied on UMI-ligation and nested PCR. The beta constant-region primer consisted of an equimolar mixture of two oligonucleotides that together covered TRBC1 and TRBC2. The ligated cDNA went through four rounds of PCR with nested alpha and beta constant-region primers together with the SP2 primer. A single-stranded oligonucleotide bearing the SP2 primer plus a 12-nucleotide UMI was ligated onto the 3' end of the cDNA by T4 RNA ligase 1. Incubation of the ligation reaction was carried out at 16 degrees C for roughly 20-25 hours. PCR2 was typically run as a SYBR Green qPCR and stopped at a predetermined threshold to prevent over-amplification. Every purification after the first one was done using Agencourt AMPure XP magnetic beads. Libraries were quantified by Qubit and checked on a TapeStation, with a main peak expected near 650 bp. The pooled libraries were sequenced on an Illumina MiSeq using v2 2x251 paired-end kits, which usually yielded roughly 0.95-2.1 million reads per sample. Each sample was pooled at about 4.2 nM, and roughly 4.5-7.5% PhiX was included to help cluster recognition. The original methods were these. Decombinator assigned V and J genes to Demultiplexor-processed FASTQ reads by tag matching, allowing a single base-pair mismatch. By using UMIs, Collapsinator corrected both sequencing errors and the frequency errors caused by PCR heterogeneity. CDR3Translator translated TCRs and extracted CDR3s from the conserved cysteine to the FGXG phenylalanine, flagging non-productive sequences. Repertoires were subsampled to equal numbers of UMI-defined TCRs before Gini, Shannon entropy and inverse Simpson indices were calculated. Within the linear range, a power law was fitted to clonotype abundance distributions using maximum likelihood. For one naive CD8 sample, the pipeline and MIGEC produced similar UMI counts, unique TCR numbers and clonal distributions. In one analysis, naive TCRs that were also found in any memory subset of the same donor were excluded from the naive repertoire. A set of 7,322 CMV-associated CDR3 sequences, compiled from VDJdb and a published dataset, was used to search the repertoires. TCRdb handled the public reads itself, with Q25 trimming in fastp and clone calling in MiXCR, and kept productive beta chains. Every distinct CDR3 protein forms one entry, paired with its most common genes and DNA. For this entry, the V and J calls and clone size follow TCRdb and not the study's own pipeline. For this sample there are 95,000 to 110,000 distinct CDR3 sequences; 13% to 15% appear just once. Of the sample, around 2.7% is held by the ten largest clones.

The V and J segments used are TRBV29-1 and TRBJ1-2, with TRBD1 perhaps the D gene, on 5 matching bases. Input material: naive CD8+ T cells from blood. This sample's cell subset or site label indicates: naive T cells, CD45RA high CD27+. The clonotype comes from a human donor in good health. The CDR3 protein: CSVTLPGPYGYTF. The DNA reads TGCAGCGTAACGTTACCGGGACCCTATGGCTACACCTTC.